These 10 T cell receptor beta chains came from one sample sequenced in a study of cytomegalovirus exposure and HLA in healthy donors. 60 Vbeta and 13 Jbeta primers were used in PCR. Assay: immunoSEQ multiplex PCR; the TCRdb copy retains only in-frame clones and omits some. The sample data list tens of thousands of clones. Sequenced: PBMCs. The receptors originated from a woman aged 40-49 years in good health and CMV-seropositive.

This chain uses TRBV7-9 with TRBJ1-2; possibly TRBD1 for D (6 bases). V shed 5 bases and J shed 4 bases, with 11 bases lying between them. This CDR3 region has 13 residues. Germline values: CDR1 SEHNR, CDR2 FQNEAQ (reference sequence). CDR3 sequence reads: CASSPTGTYGYTF. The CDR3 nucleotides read TGTGCCAGCAGCCCTACAGGGACCTATGGCTACACCTTC.

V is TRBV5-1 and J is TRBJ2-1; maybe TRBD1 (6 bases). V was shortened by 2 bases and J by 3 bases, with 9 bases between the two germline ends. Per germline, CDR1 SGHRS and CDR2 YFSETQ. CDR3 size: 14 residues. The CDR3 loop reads CASSFTDSYNEQFF. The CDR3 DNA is TGCGCCAGCAGCTTTACGGACAGCTACAATGAGCAGTTCTTC.

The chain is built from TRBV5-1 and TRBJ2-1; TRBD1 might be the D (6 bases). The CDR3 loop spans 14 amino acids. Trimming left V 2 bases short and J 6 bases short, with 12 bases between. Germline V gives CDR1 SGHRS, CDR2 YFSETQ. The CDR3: CASSFLDRSNEQFF. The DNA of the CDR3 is TGCGCCAGCAGCTTCCTCGACAGGAGCAATGAGCAGTTCTTC.

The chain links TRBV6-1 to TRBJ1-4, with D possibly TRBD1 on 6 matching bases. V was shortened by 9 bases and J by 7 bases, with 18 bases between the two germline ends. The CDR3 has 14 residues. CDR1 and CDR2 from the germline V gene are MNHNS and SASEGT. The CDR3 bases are TGTGCCAGTCAGAGTACAGGGTTCGGTGAAAAACTGTTTTTT. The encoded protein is CASQSTGFGEKLFF.

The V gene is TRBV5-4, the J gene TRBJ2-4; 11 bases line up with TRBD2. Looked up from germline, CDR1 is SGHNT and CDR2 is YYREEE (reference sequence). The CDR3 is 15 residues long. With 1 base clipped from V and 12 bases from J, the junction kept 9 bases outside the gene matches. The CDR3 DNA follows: TGTGCCAGCAGCTTGCAGACTAGCGGGATGAGGGCTCAGTACTTC. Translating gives CASSLQTSGMRAQYF.

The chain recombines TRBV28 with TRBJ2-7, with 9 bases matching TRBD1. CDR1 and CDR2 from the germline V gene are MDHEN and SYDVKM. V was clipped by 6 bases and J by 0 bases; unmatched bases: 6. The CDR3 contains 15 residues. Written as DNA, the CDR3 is TGTGCCAGCAGAGAAACAGGGGGCAACTCCTACGAGCAGTACTTC. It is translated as CASRETGGNSYEQYF.

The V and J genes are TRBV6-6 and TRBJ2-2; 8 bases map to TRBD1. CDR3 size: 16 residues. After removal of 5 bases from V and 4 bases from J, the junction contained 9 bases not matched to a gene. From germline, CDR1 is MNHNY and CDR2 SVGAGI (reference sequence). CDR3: CASSTPGGIGTGELFF. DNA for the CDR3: TGTGCCAGCAGTACCCCAGGGGGCATAGGCACCGGGGAGCTGTTTTTT.

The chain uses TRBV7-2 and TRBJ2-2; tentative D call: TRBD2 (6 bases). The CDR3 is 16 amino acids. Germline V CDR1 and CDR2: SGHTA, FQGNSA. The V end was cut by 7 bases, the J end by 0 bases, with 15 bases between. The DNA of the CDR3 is TGTGCCAGCATCCCAGGGCGGGGCGCGAACACCGGGGAGCTGTTTTTT. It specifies CASIPGRGANTGELFF.

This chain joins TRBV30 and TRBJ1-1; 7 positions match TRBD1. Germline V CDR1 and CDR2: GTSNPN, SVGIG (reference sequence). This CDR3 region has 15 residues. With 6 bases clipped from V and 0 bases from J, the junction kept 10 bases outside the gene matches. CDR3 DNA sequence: TGTGCCTGCTACAGGGGCGCAATCGTGAACACTGAAGCTTTCTTT. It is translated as CACYRGAIVNTEAFF.

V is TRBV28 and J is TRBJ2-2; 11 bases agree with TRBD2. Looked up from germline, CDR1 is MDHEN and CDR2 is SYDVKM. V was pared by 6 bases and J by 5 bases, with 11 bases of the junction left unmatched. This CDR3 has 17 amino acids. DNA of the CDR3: TGTGCCAGCAGAAAGACTAGCGGGGTTTTTGGGACCGGGGAGCTGTTTTTT. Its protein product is CASRKTSGVFGTGELFF.